Listed below are T cell receptor beta chains from one sample, sequenced in a study of blood T cell repertoires in COVID-19. Data came from immunoSEQ multiplex PCR; TCRdb stores just in-frame clones and leaves some out. The sample yields roughly 260,000 clones, roughly 90% seen once. Sample: peripheral blood. All receptors derive from a woman aged 25 to 39 with COVID-19, enrolled during active disease. CDR3s include the opening cysteine and the closing phenylalanine or tryptophan. A D gene is named only where the DNA matches it firmly. The size of a clone is reported for some rows only, either as once, few or many, or as a class for expanded clones.

CDR3aa	CDR3nt	j_gene	abundance	v_gene	d_gene
CASTTQGFGNTIYF	TGTGCCAGCACCACACAGGGATTTGGAAACACCATATATTTT	TRBJ1-3	once	TRBV11-2	NA
CASSPSGLAGAGELFF	TGTGCCAGTAGTCCCTCGGGACTAGCGGGAGCCGGGGAGCTGTTTTTT	TRBJ2-2	NA	TRBV19	TRBD2
CASSYLGNTIYF	TGTGCCAGCAGTTATCTCGGAAACACCATATATTTT	TRBJ1-3	NA	TRBV12-3/TRBV12-4	NA
CASSLGQGRFYEQYF	TGTGCCAGCAGCTTAGGGCAGGGGAGATTCTACGAGCAGTACTTC	TRBJ2-7	NA	TRBV11-2	NA
CASSGGTGTTNTEAFF	TGTGCCAGCAGCGGCGGGACAGGAACCACGAACACTGAAGCTTTCTTT	TRBJ1-1	NA	TRBV9	TRBD1
CASSMKDRVREKLFF	TGCGCCAGCAGCATGAAGGACAGGGTTAGAGAAAAACTGTTTTTT	TRBJ1-4	NA	TRBV4-1	TRBD1
CASSGNPETPPYEQYF	TGTGCCAGCAGCGGAAACCCTGAGACACCACCCTACGAGCAGTACTTC	TRBJ2-7	NA	TRBV11-3	NA
CASSSQGGDTQYF	TGTGCCAGCAGCTCCCAAGGGGGTGATACGCAGTATTTT	TRBJ2-3	medium-sized	TRBV7-3	NA
CASRLQGGDTQYF	TGTGCCAGCAGGCTCCAGGGGGGAGATACGCAGTATTTT	TRBJ2-3	NA	TRBV27	NA
CASSRRTGSRQPQHF	TGTGCCAGTAGTAGGCGGACAGGGTCAAGGCAGCCCCAGCATTTT	TRBJ1-5	NA	TRBV19	TRBD1
CASISSGAGNTIYF	TGTGCCAGCATCTCCTCGGGGGCTGGAAACACCATATATTTT	TRBJ1-3	NA	TRBV28	NA
CAWRVPAGGSYNEQFF	TGTGCCTGGAGAGTCCCCGCGGGAGGCAGCTACAATGAGCAGTTCTTC	TRBJ2-1	NA	TRBV30	TRBD2
CASSLGQGPLNYGYTF	TGCGCCAGCAGCTTGGGACAGGGACCTCTTAACTATGGCTACACCTTC	TRBJ1-2	NA	TRBV5-1	TRBD1
CAWSERTGSITEAFF	TGTGCCTGGAGTGAGAGGACAGGGTCTATCACTGAAGCTTTCTTT	TRBJ1-1	NA	TRBV30	TRBD1
CASSPTGVTSNSPLHF	TGTGCCAGCAGCCCGACAGGGGTTACGTCTAATTCACCCCTCCACTTT	TRBJ1-6	NA	TRBV7-9	TRBD1
CASSYSQQTSGNTIYF	TGTGCCAGCAGTTACTCGCAACAGACCTCTGGAAACACCATATATTTT	TRBJ1-3	NA	TRBV6-5	NA
CASSRTRSYEQYF	TGTGCCAGCAGCAGGACTAGGTCCTACGAGCAGTACTTC	TRBJ2-7	NA	TRBV2	TRBD2
CASSHPGDRAYEQYF	TGTGCCAGCAGCCACCCGGGGGACAGGGCCTACGAGCAGTACTTC	TRBJ2-7	NA	TRBV7-9	TRBD1
CASSAGTGNTGELFF	TGTGCCAGCAGCGCCGGGACAGGGAACACCGGGGAGCTGTTTTTT	TRBJ2-2	NA	TRBV11-2	TRBD1
CAWTTGTGVIQETQYF	TGTGCCTGGACGACCGGGACAGGGGTTATTCAAGAGACCCAGTACTTC	TRBJ2-5	NA	TRBV30	TRBD1
CASSFETGIYEQYF	TGCGCCAGCAGCTTTGAGACAGGGATATACGAGCAGTACTTC	TRBJ2-7	NA	TRBV5-1	TRBD1
CASSVERGGYNEQFF	TGTGCCAGCAGTGTGGAAAGGGGTGGCTACAATGAGCAGTTCTTC	TRBJ2-1	NA	TRBV6-4	NA
CASSLFGGESETQYF	TGCGCCAGCAGCTTGTTCGGAGGGGAGTCAGAGACCCAGTACTTC	TRBJ2-5	NA	TRBV5-1	NA
CASSLVSHGYTF	TGTGCCAGCAGCTTGGTTAGTCATGGCTACACCTTC	TRBJ1-2	NA	TRBV5-8	NA
CASSYETGGGYTF	TGTGCCAGCAGTTACGAGACAGGGGGCGGCTACACCTTC	TRBJ1-2	NA	TRBV6-6	TRBD1
CASSDGQGFYNEQFF	TGTGCCAGCAGCGACGGACAGGGGTTCTACAATGAGCAGTTCTTC	TRBJ2-1	NA	TRBV5-5	TRBD1
CASSLEGQGASEQYF	TGCGCCAGCAGCTTGGAGGGCCAGGGGGCTTCCGAGCAGTACTTC	TRBJ2-7	few	TRBV5-1	TRBD1
CASSSSTGTLQETQYF	TGTGCCAGCAGCTCTTCGACTGGGACACTACAAGAGACCCAGTACTTC	TRBJ2-5	NA	TRBV28	NA
CASSLVVGGGKLFF	TGTGCTAGCAGCTTAGTCGTCGGCGGGGGAAAACTGTTTTTT	TRBJ1-4	NA	TRBV7-7	NA
CASSEGAGGSTDTQYF	TGTGCCAGCAGTGAGGGAGCGGGAGGGAGCACAGATACGCAGTATTTT	TRBJ2-3	NA	TRBV6-4	TRBD2
CASSINPGLGTGELFF	TGTGCCAGTAGTATAAACCCAGGGCTCGGCACCGGGGAGCTGTTTTTT	TRBJ2-2	NA	TRBV19	NA
CASSQGRGQPQHF	TGTGCCAGCAGCCAGGGTAGGGGACAGCCCCAGCATTTT	TRBJ1-5	NA	TRBV3-1/TRBV3-2	NA
CASSHGLDLSTDTQYF	TGCGCCAGCAGCCACGGGTTGGACTTGAGCACAGATACGCAGTATTTT	TRBJ2-3	NA	TRBV5-1	NA
CASSLGQGVQPQHF	TGCGCCAGCAGCTTGGGACAGGGAGTTCAGCCCCAGCATTTT	TRBJ1-5	NA	TRBV5-1	TRBD1
CASATAGSQPQHF	TGTGCCAGCGCCACTGCAGGGTCCCAGCCCCAGCATTTT	TRBJ1-5	NA	TRBV6-6	NA
CASSYELAGADTQYF	TGTGCCAGCAGTTACGAACTAGCGGGAGCAGATACGCAGTATTTT	TRBJ2-3	once	TRBV6-2/TRBV6-3	TRBD2
CASSAPGRVPGYTF	TGTGCCAGCAGCGCTCCGGGGAGGGTGCCTGGCTACACCTTC	TRBJ1-2	NA	TRBV7-2	NA
CASRPGQDNYGYTF	TGTGCCAGTAGACCGGGACAGGATAACTATGGCTACACCTTC	TRBJ1-2	NA	TRBV19	TRBD1
CASSQGLITSGLGEQYF	TGTGCCAGCAGCCAAGGTCTAATTACTAGCGGCCTAGGGGAGCAGTACTTC	TRBJ2-7	NA	TRBV3-1/TRBV3-2	TRBD2
CSVVNYEQYF	TGCAGCGTTGTTAATTACGAGCAGTACTTC	TRBJ2-7	NA	TRBV29-1	NA
CSVVPGLYNEQFF	TGCAGCGTTGTCCCCGGACTTTACAATGAGCAGTTCTTC	TRBJ2-1	NA	TRBV29-1	NA
CAWSVGGERVEQYF	TGTGCCTGGAGTGTGGGAGGGGAGCGGGTCGAGCAGTACTTC	TRBJ2-7	NA	TRBV30	TRBD2
CASSKIASGQNYEQYF	TGTGCCAGCAGCAAGATTGCCTCTGGACAGAACTACGAGCAGTACTTC	TRBJ2-7	NA	TRBV21-1	NA
CASSPETGGVYGYTF	TGTGCCAGCAGCCCCGAGACAGGGGGCGTTTATGGCTACACCTTC	TRBJ1-2	NA	TRBV9	TRBD1
CASSLTAYNSPLHF	TGCGCCAGCAGCCTAACAGCCTATAATTCACCCCTCCACTTT	TRBJ1-6	NA	TRBV4-3	NA
CASRSGQGKMNTGELFF	TGCGCCAGCAGGTCCGGACAGGGGAAGATGAACACCGGGGAGCTGTTTTTT	TRBJ2-2	NA	TRBV10-2	TRBD1
CASSLAAGVVNEQFF	TGCGCCAGCAGCTTAGCAGCGGGAGTAGTCAATGAGCAGTTCTTC	TRBJ2-1	NA	TRBV5-1	TRBD2
CASSLVGGGYETQYF	TGTGCCAGCAGCTTGGTCGGCGGCGGATACGAGACCCAGTACTTC	TRBJ2-5	few	TRBV5-5	NA
CASSPEGSYNEKLFF	TGTGCCAGCAGCCCCGAGGGCAGCTATAATGAAAAACTGTTTTTT	TRBJ1-4	NA	TRBV6-5	NA
CAWRLSGSPLHF	TGTGCCTGGCGCCTTAGTGGTTCACCCCTCCACTTT	TRBJ1-6	once	TRBV30	NA
CASSQDFRDRGVHEQYF	TGCGCCAGCAGCCAAGACTTCCGGGACAGGGGAGTCCACGAGCAGTACTTC	TRBJ2-7	NA	TRBV4-1	TRBD1